What follows are 10 T cell receptor beta chains derived from one specimen sequenced in a study of blood T cell repertoires in COVID-19. The repertoire was sequenced with immunoSEQ multiplex PCR; TCRdb's copy has only in-frame clones and lacks some. Among 150,000 to 200,000 clones listed, around nine tenths were seen once. Material for sequencing was peripheral blood. The receptor source for this set is a woman aged 70-85 years with COVID-19, enrolled during active disease.

V is TRBV19 and J is TRBJ2-1, with TRBD2 matching 7 bases. J gave up 2 bases and V 3 bases, and 4 bases lay outside the gene matches. CDR3 length: 15 amino acids. The germline V gene encodes CDR1 LNHDA and CDR2 SQIVND (reference sequence). CDR3 nucleotides: TGTGCCAGTAGTATTGAGCGGGGCCCCTACAATGAGCAGTTCTTC. Translated, it gives CASSIERGPYNEQFF.

The chain has TRBV20-1 and TRBJ1-2; D is unresolved. This CDR3 is built from 11 residues. Germline V CDR1 and CDR2: DFQATT, SNEGSKA (reference sequence). V dropped 0 bases and J dropped 8 bases, with 7 bases sitting between them. DNA for the CDR3: TGCAGTGCTAGAGAGGCAACGGGCTACACCTTC. Translating gives CSAREATGYTF.

The CDR3 loop is CATSRVAGVRETQYF. CDR3 bases: TGTGCCACCAGCAGAGTAGCGGGAGTTCGGGAGACCCAGTACTTC. This chain connects TRBV15 to TRBJ2-5; 9 nucleotides line up with TRBD2. Germline V gives CDR1 LNHNV, CDR2 YYDKDF (reference sequence). The CDR3 runs to 15 residues. V shed 1 base and J 5 bases; nucleotides not matched to a gene: 5.

The V and J genes are TRBV4-1 and TRBJ1-1; 7 bases match TRBD1. Trimming removed 4 bases from V and 0 bases from J; junction bases left unmatched: 14. Germline loops: CDR1 MGHRA, CDR2 YSYEKL. The CDR3 consists of 18 residues. CDR3: CASSLPAPGQKMNTEAFF. DNA of the CDR3: TGCGCCAGCAGCCTGCCGGCCCCGGGACAGAAGATGAACACTGAAGCTTTCTTT.

This rearrangement joins TRBV28 to TRBJ1-2; 8 bases match TRBD1. V gave up 6 bases and J gave up 5 bases; unmatched junction bases: 11. The CDR3 extends over 15 amino acids. Germline V CDR1 and CDR2: MDHEN, SYDVKM. In DNA, the CDR3 is TGTGCCAGCAGGCCGACAGGGGCTAAAAGTTATGGCTACACCTTC. Translated, it gives CASRPTGAKSYGYTF.

V usage is TRBV24-1 and J usage is TRBJ2-5, with TRBD1 identical over 7 bases. This CDR3 is 14 amino acids long. With 4 bases clipped from V and 5 bases from J, the junction kept 6 bases outside the gene matches. Germline V CDR1 and CDR2: KGHDR, SFDVKD. CDR3 sequence reads: CATSDADRAETQYF. The CDR3 nucleotides are TGTGCCACCAGTGACGCTGACAGGGCGGAGACCCAGTACTTC.

The chain combines TRBV5-1 with TRBJ2-1, with 7 positions matching TRBD2. Germline trimming cut 3 bases from V and 6 bases from J; bases unmatched to any gene: 6. The germline gives CDR1 SGHRS, CDR2 YFSETQ. The CDR3 totals 14 residues. The CDR3 reads CASSSGGRFNEQFF. The CDR3 DNA reads as TGCGCCAGCAGCTCAGGCGGGAGATTCAATGAGCAGTTCTTC.

This chain uses TRBV6-6 with TRBJ2-7; TRBD2 might be the D (6 bases). This CDR3 is built from 15 residues. Trimming took off 5 bases at V and 2 bases at J, with 16 bases between the two ends. Per germline, CDR1 MNHNY and CDR2 SVGAGI (reference sequence). CDR3 loop: CASSIPGLPPYEQYF. CDR3 bases: TGTGCCAGCAGTATACCGGGACTCCCCCCCTACGAGCAGTACTTC.

Concerning this clone itself: Compared with germline, one end of the junction differs, possibly owing to a read error. The rearrangement uses TRBV28 and TRBJ2-7, with D perhaps matching TRBD2 (6 bases). Germline V gene lookup returns CDR1 MDHEN and CDR2 SYDVKM. The CDR3 has 13 amino acids. Here the CDR3 DNA reads TGTGTCAGCGTGGGACTGCCTTCCTACGAGCAGTACTTC. It translates to CVSVGLPSYEQYF.

The V and J genes are TRBV5-1 and TRBJ2-3, with D hard to call. This CDR3 is built from 12 residues. CDR1 and CDR2 (germline): SGHRS, YFSETQ. The V end was cut by 0 bases, the J end by 4 bases, with 3 bases between. CDR3 in DNA: TGCGCCAGCAGCTTGGGCGCAGATACGCAGTATTTT. It codes for CASSLGADTQYF. The full variable domain, rest sourced from reference TRBV5-1 and TRBJ2-3, is KAGVTQTPRYLIKTRGQQVTLSCSPISGHRSVSWYQQTPGQGLQFLFEYFSETQRNKGNFPGRFSGRQFSNSRSEMNVSTLELGDSALYLCASSLGADTQYFGPGTRLTVL.